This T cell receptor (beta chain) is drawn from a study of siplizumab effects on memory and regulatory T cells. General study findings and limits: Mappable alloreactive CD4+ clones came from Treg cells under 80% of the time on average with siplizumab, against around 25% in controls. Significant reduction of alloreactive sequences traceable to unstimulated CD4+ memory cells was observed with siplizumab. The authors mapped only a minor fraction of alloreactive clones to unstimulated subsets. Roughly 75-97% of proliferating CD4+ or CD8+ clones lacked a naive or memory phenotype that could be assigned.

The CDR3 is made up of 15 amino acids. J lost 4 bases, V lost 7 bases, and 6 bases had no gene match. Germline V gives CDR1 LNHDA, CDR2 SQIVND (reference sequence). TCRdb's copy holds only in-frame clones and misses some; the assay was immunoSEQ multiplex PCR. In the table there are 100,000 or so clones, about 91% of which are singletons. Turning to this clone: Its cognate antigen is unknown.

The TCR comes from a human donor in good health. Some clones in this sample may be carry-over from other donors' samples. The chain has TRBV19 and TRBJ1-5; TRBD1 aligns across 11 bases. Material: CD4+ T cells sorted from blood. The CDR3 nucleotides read TGTGCCAGTACTAGGGGACAGGGGGGAAATCAGCCCCAGCATTTT. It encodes CASTRGQGGNQPQHF.